Here is one TCR beta chain with its context. Germline assignment: CDR1 LGHNA and CDR2 YSLEER. J was trimmed by 2 bases and V by 4 bases; bases with no gene match: 3. The CDR3 covers 15 residues. This sample was included in a study of cytomegalovirus exposure and HLA in healthy donors. The PCR used 60 Vbeta and 13 Jbeta primers. Assay used: immunoSEQ multiplex PCR; TCRdb lists only in-frame clones, some missing. Found here are around 25,000 clones, roughly three quarters of them singletons; the top ten hold approximately 5%. This clonotype was sampled from a male donor in good health and CMV-seronegative. Sequenced sample: PBMCs. V is TRBV4-3 and J is TRBJ2-3; 10 bases line up with TRBD2. The CDR3 DNA follows: TGCGCCAGCAGCCTAGGGACTAGCGTCACAGATACGCAGTATTTT. Residues: CASSLGTSVTDTQYF.